This record covers a single TCR beta chain. The sample originates from a study of blood T cell repertoires in COVID-19. Study summary: There were acute and convalescent COVID-19 samples, and they came from the United States, Italy and Spain. PBMCs, B-cell-depleted T cells, or T cells provided the cDNA or gDNA that made up the material.

This CDR3 contains 16 residues. Germline CDR1 is KGHSH and CDR2 is LQKENI. V trimming: 1 base; J trimming: 3 bases; junction bases outside the gene matches: 5. Original analysis: Reference gene primer amplification gave estimated nucleated cell counts. Sequenced by immunoSEQ multiplex PCR; TCRdb stores in-frame clones only, minus some. The DNA was the basis for D and trimming; V, J and clone size are from that table. Of 150,000 to 200,000 clones listed, roughly 90% are singletons. Sequenced material: peripheral blood. This clonotype was obtained from a man aged 55-75 years with active or convalescent COVID-19. The V gene is TRBV18, the J gene TRBJ2-7; 11 bases line up with TRBD2. CDR3 sequence: CASSPLAGGPVYEQYF. As DNA, the CDR3 is TGTGCCAGCTCACCACTAGCGGGAGGGCCTGTCTACGAGCAGTACTTC.